The clone carrying this TCR beta chain was seen ten or more times. What it binds is unknown. It may be a read error: a sequence one base away is much more abundant. These data are taken from a study of blood T cells in healthy people across ages. Turning to the study itself: About one barcoded beta molecule per two T cells came from capture by template switching. Study-wide findings and caveats: TCR beta diversity tracked closely with naive T cell percentage.

V was clipped by 3 bases and J by 11 bases, with 13 bases between them. The CDR3 runs 12 residues. CDR1 SEHNR and CDR2 FQNEAQ come from the germline V gene (reference sequence). With a J-beta primer mix and a sample-barcoded 5' primer, a second PCR ran about 7 to 12 cycles. TCRdb fed the 5' RACE reads into MiXCR, producing one record per CDR3 protein. This sample has around 900,000 distinct CDR3 sequences; 29% occur once, and the top ten carry 17%. The sequence was collected from an elderly woman in good health. Sequencing input: blood. This chain joins TRBV7-9 and TRBJ2-5; D gene unclear. The CDR3 DNA reads as TGTGCCAGCAGCTTGCAGAACAATGAGCAGTACTTC. As protein: CASSLQNNEQYF.